A selection of T cell receptor beta chains follows, all from one sample in a study of blood T cells in healthy people across ages. TCRdb used MiXCR to reprocess the 5' RACE reads, holding one entry per CDR3 protein. The sample has over 1.5 million distinct CDR3 sequences; around half are singletons. Sequencing was carried out using blood. These receptors originate from a woman in her thirties or forties in good health. The CDR3 runs from the conserved cysteine through the conserved F or W.

CDR3aa: CASSRTAVWDEQYF
v_gene: TRBV5-1
j_gene: TRBJ2-5

CDR3aa: CSARGFSTPYEQYF
v_gene: TRBV20-1
j_gene: NA

CDR3aa: CASSLAGGLSYEQFF
v_gene: TRBV28
j_gene: TRBJ2-1

CDR3aa: CASSQDPSQNEQFF
v_gene: TRBV3-1
j_gene: TRBJ2-1

CDR3aa: CASSPRTGRSYNEQFF
v_gene: TRBV7-8
j_gene: TRBJ2-1

CDR3aa: CASSSLPKSSTDTQYF
v_gene: TRBV6-1
j_gene: TRBJ2-3

CDR3aa: CAIGTSYEQYF
v_gene: TRBV28
j_gene: NA

CDR3aa: CASGTGLADTDTQYF
v_gene: TRBV11-1
j_gene: TRBJ2-3

CDR3aa: CASSGIVKNIQYF
v_gene: TRBV7-9
j_gene: TRBJ2-4

CDR3aa: CASSQGTETYNEQFF
v_gene: TRBV7-2
j_gene: TRBJ2-1

CDR3aa: CASSQGGSGGYNEQFF
v_gene: TRBV4-2
j_gene: TRBJ2-1

CDR3aa: CARGRDTGEQYF
v_gene: TRBV2
j_gene: NA